These T cell receptor beta chains were read from a single sample in a study of T cell responses to AZD1222 COVID-19 vaccine. Assay: immunoSEQ multiplex PCR; the TCRdb copy retains only in-frame clones and omits some. The profile shows tens of thousands of clones, roughly 80% of them singletons. The sequencing used peripheral blood, collected on day 0 of AZD1222 vaccination. The receptors stem from an adult in good health. Each CDR3 is given with its conserved first and last residue. The D gene is left open where the match is weak. Clone size appears in some rows only: once, few, many, or a class for an expanded clone.

TRBJ1-2	TRBD1	15	TRBV19	.	CASSTLDRFNYGYTF	TGTGCCAGTAGTACTTTGGACAGGTTTAACTATGGCTACACCTTC
TRBJ1-2	.	15	TRBV9	.	CASSALGAPSDGYTF	TGTGCCAGCAGCGCCCTCGGGGCCCCTTCAGATGGCTACACCTTC
TRBJ2-6	.	17	TRBV5-5	.	CASSLDSAGPGANVLTF	TGTGCCAGCAGCTTGGACTCGGCGGGTCCTGGGGCCAACGTCCTGACTTTC
TRBJ1-4	.	13	TRBV29-1	.	CSGRQATNEKLFF	TGCAGCGGCAGACAAGCAACTAATGAAAAACTGTTTTTT
TRBJ1-1	.	15	TRBV28	.	CASISPGGRTTEAFF	TGTGCCAGCATTTCCCCCGGGGGGCGCACCACTGAAGCTTTCTTT
TRBJ1-5	.	15	TRBV2	.	CASSEGHTWHQPQHF	TGTGCCAGCAGTGAAGGACATACATGGCATCAGCCCCAGCATTTT
TRBJ1-5	.	14	TRBV24-1	.	CATRGWGPDQPQHF	TGTGCCACCAGGGGTTGGGGGCCCGATCAGCCCCAGCATTTT
TRBJ2-7	.	15	TRBV19	once	CASSATGHRSYEQYF	TGTGCCAGTAGTGCAACGGGACACCGCTCCTACGAGCAGTACTTC
TRBJ1-4	TRBD1	16	TRBV6-2/TRBV6-3	.	CASSSPSRTGVEKLFF	TGTGCCAGCAGTTCCCCCTCGAGGACAGGAGTGGAAAAACTGTTTTTT
TRBJ1-1	.	14	TRBV6-5	.	CASRPGQMNTEAFF	TGTGCCAGCAGACCAGGACAGATGAACACTGAAGCTTTCTTT
TRBJ2-5	.	14	TRBV28	.	CASLGGGRGETQYF	TGTGCCAGTCTCGGGGGAGGTCGTGGAGAGACCCAGTACTTC